Shown below are 15 T cell receptor beta chains from a single sample sequenced in a study of cytomegalovirus exposure and HLA in healthy donors. Both 60 Vbeta primers and 13 Jbeta primers went into the PCR. Profiling relied on immunoSEQ multiplex PCR, and the TCRdb table lists in-frame clones only, not all of them. The sample holds under 200,000 clones; 78% are singletons and the top ten take about 3.1%. Specimen: PBMCs. These receptors all come from a woman aged 50 to 60 in good health and CMV-seropositive.

The chain is built from TRBV19 and TRBJ2-2; tentatively, D is TRBD1 (6 bases). The CDR3 has 14 residues. Trimming removed 6 bases at V and 8 bases at J, with 16 bases between. CDR1 is LNHDA and CDR2 is SQIVND in the germline V gene (reference sequence). CDR3 residues: CASSTPTGTGELFF. For the CDR3, the DNA is TGTGCCAGTAGCACACCTACAGGGACGGGGGAGCTGTTTTTT.

The rearrangement joins TRBV6-1 to TRBJ2-7; 7 bases are a match to TRBD1. The junction had 5 bases not matched to a gene; V was cut back by 3 bases and J by 0 bases. CDR3 length: 15 residues. CDR1 and CDR2 (germline): MNHNS, SASEGT. CDR3: CASSEAPGGSYEQYF. The CDR3, as DNA: TGTGCCAGCAGTGAGGCTCCAGGGGGCTCCTACGAGCAGTACTTC.

The rearrangement joins TRBV7-9 to TRBJ1-4; possible D gene TRBD1, 6 bases. Trimming left V 1 base short and J 7 bases short, with 22 bases between. The CDR3 spans 18 residues. The V gene's germline CDR1 is SEHNR and CDR2 FQNEAQ (reference sequence). The CDR3 nucleotides are TGTGCCAGCAGCTTAGACTGGGGGTCCCAGGGGTACGGTGAAAAACTGTTTTTT. Protein: CASSLDWGSQGYGEKLFF.

This chain joins TRBV19 and TRBJ2-7; TRBD1 agrees at 9 bases. Germline V gene data show CDR1 as LNHDA and CDR2 as SQIVND (reference sequence). This CDR3 comprises 14 residues. The V gene end was trimmed by 5 bases and the J gene end by 9 bases; junction bases not matched to a gene: 11. The CDR3 nucleotides read TGTGCCAGTAGTTCCGGGACAGGGCATGCTGTGCAGTACTTC. Protein product: CASSSGTGHAVQYF.

CDR3 DNA sequence: TGTGCCAGCAGTGAAATGTTTCTAGCGGGGAACACCGGGGAGCTGTTTTTT. Translating gives CASSEMFLAGNTGELFF. The rearrangement joins TRBV2 to TRBJ2-2; the match to TRBD2 covers 8 bases. CDR1 and CDR2 (germline): SNHLY, FYNNEI. The CDR3 sequence is 17 residues long. J gave up 1 base and V 2 bases, and 6 bases lay outside the gene matches.

The gene calls are TRBV27 and TRBJ2-5; tentatively, D is TRBD2 (6 bases). Germline V gives CDR1 MNHEY, CDR2 SMNVEV (reference sequence). Trimming took off 5 bases at V and 5 bases at J, with 21 bases between the two ends. The CDR3 covers 16 residues. The CDR3 DNA reads TGTGCCAGCAGTCCAACATTCGGAGGGTATCTGGAGACCCAGTACTTC. Amino acid sequence: CASSPTFGGYLETQYF.

With regard to this clone: Additional DNA sequences in this sample encode the identical CDR3. The rearrangement uses TRBV9 and TRBJ2-1; 12 bases are a match to TRBD2. Germline assignment: CDR1 SGDLS and CDR2 YYNGEE. The CDR3 loop spans 16 amino acids. J was trimmed by 6 bases and V by 4 bases; bases with no gene match: 8. DNA of the CDR3: TGTGCCAGCAGCCCCACGCTAGCGGGAGGGTTCAATGAGCAGTTCTTC. Its protein is CASSPTLAGGFNEQFF.

The V call is TRBV5-6, the J call TRBJ2-5, with 7 bases matching TRBD2. J was trimmed by 3 bases and V by 3 bases; bases with no gene match: 11. The germline V gene has CDR1 SGHDT and CDR2 YYEEEE. This CDR3 has 16 residues. The CDR3 reads CASSSPARAGEETQYF. The CDR3 DNA sequence: TGTGCCAGCAGCTCCCCGGCGAGGGCGGGGGAAGAGACCCAGTACTTC. The full variable domain, completed using reference TRBV5-6 and TRBJ2-5, is DAGVTQSPTHLIKTRGQQVTLRCSPKSGHDTVSWYQQALGQGPQFIFQYYEEEERQRGNFPDRFSGHQFPNYSSELNVNALLLGDSALYLCASSSPARAGEETQYFGPGTRLLVL.

This clone has a handful of counts. The rearrangement uses TRBV10-3 and TRBJ1-3; D unresolved. V was pared by 10 bases and J by 1 base, with 14 bases between. Germline values: CDR1 ENHRY, CDR2 SYGVKD. The CDR3 consists of 14 residues. CDR3 protein: CATSPAGSGNTIYF. DNA for the CDR3: TGTGCCACGAGCCCAGCGGGTTCTGGAAACACCATATATTTT.

V usage is TRBV5-1 and J usage is TRBJ1-4; TRBD1 matches 7 bases. CDR1 and CDR2 from the germline V gene are SGHRS and YFSETQ. This CDR3 is built from 14 residues. The trim removed 1 base at V and 7 bases at J, leaving 4 bases unmatched. The CDR3 DNA sequence: TGCGCCAGCAGCTTGAGACAGGGTGGTGAAAAACTGTTTTTT. As protein: CASSLRQGGEKLFF.

The chain recombines TRBV5-4 with TRBJ1-2, with 8 bases aligning to TRBD1. V lost 0 bases, J lost 5 bases, and 3 bases stayed unmatched. Germline V gene data show CDR1 as SGHNT and CDR2 as YYREEE (reference sequence). This CDR3 spans 14 amino acids. This CDR3 is CASSLGDRRYGYTF. CDR3 coding DNA: TGTGCCAGCAGCTTGGGGGACAGGAGGTATGGCTACACCTTC.

The chain uses TRBV28 and TRBJ2-7, with a weak D call TRBD1 (6 bases). Trimming took off 5 bases at V and 6 bases at J, with 11 bases between the two ends. CDR1 and CDR2 from the germline V gene are MDHEN and SYDVKM. The CDR3 totals 12 residues. The CDR3 DNA is TGTGCCAGCAGTCCCGGGACAAGCGAGCAGTACTTC. This encodes CASSPGTSEQYF.

This clone was recorded a few times. The chain combines TRBV7-2 with TRBJ2-5; 11 nucleotides line up with TRBD2. Germline-derived CDR1 and CDR2 are SGHTA and FQGNSA. V lost 4 bases and J lost 7; bases outside the gene matches: 8. This CDR3 has 15 residues. The CDR3 loop reads CASSWASGGQGTQYF. Here the CDR3 DNA reads TGTGCCAGCAGCTGGGCTAGCGGGGGGCAGGGGACCCAGTACTTC. The full variable domain, rest sourced from reference TRBV7-2 and TRBJ2-5, is GAGVSQSPSNKVTEKGKDVELRCDPISGHTALYWYRQSLGQGLEFLIYFQGNSAPDKSGLPSDRFSAERTGGSVSTLTIQRTQQEDSAVYLCASSWASGGQGTQYFGPGTRLLVL.

The chain recombines TRBV19 with TRBJ2-3; D is ambiguous. Trimming stripped 7 bases from V and 1 base from J, with 6 bases between. Germline V gene lookup returns CDR1 LNHDA and CDR2 SQIVND (reference sequence). The CDR3 extends over 12 amino acids. CDR3 in amino acids: CASNRGTDTQYF. CDR3 sequence (DNA): TGTGCCAGTAACCGAGGCACAGATACGCAGTATTTT. The whole variable domain, filled in from reference TRBV19 and TRBJ2-3, reads DGGITQSPKYLFRKEGQNVTLSCEQNLNHDAMYWYRQDPGQGLRLIYYSQIVNDFQKGDIAEGYSVSREKKESFPLTVTSAQKNPTAFYLCASNRGTDTQYFGPGTRLTVL.

The gene calls are TRBV7-9 and TRBJ1-1; 7 positions agree with TRBD1. Per the germline V gene, CDR1 is SEHNR and CDR2 is FQNEAQ (reference sequence). V gave up 0 bases and J gave up 0 bases; unmatched junction bases: 7. The CDR3 spans 17 residues. CDR3 coding DNA: TGTGCCAGCAGCTTAGCTCTCGGGGGACAGATGAACACTGAAGCTTTCTTT. This gives the protein CASSLALGGQMNTEAFF.